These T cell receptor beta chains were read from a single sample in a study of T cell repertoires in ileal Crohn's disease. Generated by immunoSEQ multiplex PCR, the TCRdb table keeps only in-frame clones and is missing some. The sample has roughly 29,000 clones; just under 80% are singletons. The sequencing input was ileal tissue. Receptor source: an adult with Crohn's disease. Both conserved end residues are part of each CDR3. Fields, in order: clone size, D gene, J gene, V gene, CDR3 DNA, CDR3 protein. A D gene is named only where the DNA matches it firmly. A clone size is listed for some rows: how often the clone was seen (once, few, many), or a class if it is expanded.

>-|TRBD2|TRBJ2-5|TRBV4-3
TGCGCCAGCAGCCACCTAGCGGGGGAGCAAGAGACCCAGTACTTC
CASSHLAGEQETQYF
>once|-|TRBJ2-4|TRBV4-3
TGCGCCAGCAGCCAGGGGGGCAAAAACATTCAGTACTTC
CASSQGGKNIQYF
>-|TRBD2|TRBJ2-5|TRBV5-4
TGTGCCAGCAGCTTATCGCTAGCGGGGGGACAAGAGACCCAGTACTTC
CASSLSLAGGQETQYF
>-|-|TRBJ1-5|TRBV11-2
TGTGCCAGCAGCCCTGACAGAGGTCAGCCCCAGCATTTT
CASSPDRGQPQHF
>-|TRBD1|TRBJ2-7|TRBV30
TGTGCCTGGGGTCGACAGGGCTCCTACGAGCAGTACTTC
CAWGRQGSYEQYF
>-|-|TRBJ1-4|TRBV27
TGTGCCAGCAGTTTGGGTGGACTCTCAGAACTGTTTTTT
CASSLGGLSELFF
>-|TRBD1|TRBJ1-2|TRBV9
TGTGCCAGCAGCTCCCCCGGTGGGGCAGGGGGCTATGGCTACACCTTC
CASSSPGGAGGYGYTF
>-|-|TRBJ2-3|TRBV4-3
TGCGCCAGCAGGAGGGGGGACTATAGCACAGATACGCAGTATTTT
CASRRGDYSTDTQYF
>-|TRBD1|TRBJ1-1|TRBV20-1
TGCAGTGCTGACAGGGTCACTGAAGCTTTCTTT
CSADRVTEAFF
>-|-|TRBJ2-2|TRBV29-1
TGCAGCGTTGCTGGACAGAAGAACACCGGGGAGCTGTTTTTT
CSVAGQKNTGELFF
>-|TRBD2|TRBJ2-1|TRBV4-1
TGCGCCAGCAGCCGCACCATAGCGGGGCACTACAATGAGCAGTTCTTC
CASSRTIAGHYNEQFF
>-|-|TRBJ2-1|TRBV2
TGTGCCAGCAGTGAAGCTTCCACCTACAATGAGCAGTTCTTC
CASSEASTYNEQFF
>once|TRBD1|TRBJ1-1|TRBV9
TGTGCCAGCAGCGACCAGGGGGCGAACACTGAAGCTTTCTTT
CASSDQGANTEAFF
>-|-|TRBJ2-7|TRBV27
TGTGCCAGCAGTCCATGGGACAATCATTACGAGCAGTACTTC
CASSPWDNHYEQYF
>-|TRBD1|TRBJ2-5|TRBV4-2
TGTGCCAGCAGCCTGGGACAGCAAGAGACCCAGTACTTC
CASSLGQQETQYF
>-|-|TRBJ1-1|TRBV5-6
TGTGCCAGCAGCCCAAGGGAGCGAGGGTGGGGTGAAGCTTTCTTT
CASSPRERGWGEAFF
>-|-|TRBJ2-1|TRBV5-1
TGCGCCAGCAGCTTGGGAGAATCTGGTTCGTATGAGCAGTTCTTC
CASSLGESGSYEQFF
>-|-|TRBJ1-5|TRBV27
TGTGCCAGCAGTTTATTGCTCGACAGATTAGGATATAGCAATCAGCCCCAGCATTTT
CASSLLLDRLGYSNQPQHF
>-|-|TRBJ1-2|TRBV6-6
TGTGCCAGCAGTTACTCGAGAACAGGACGTGGCTACACCTTC
CASSYSRTGRGYTF
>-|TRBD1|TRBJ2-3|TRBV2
TGTGCCAGCAGCCGGGACAGGGGTCCGGATACGCAGTATTTT
CASSRDRGPDTQYF
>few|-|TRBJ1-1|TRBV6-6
TGTGCCAGCAACCGAGACGGGGGTGAAGCTTTCTTT
CASNRDGGEAFF
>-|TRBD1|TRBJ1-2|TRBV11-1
TGTGCCAGCAGCACGGACAGGGGGCTCGGCTACACCTTC
CASSTDRGLGYTF
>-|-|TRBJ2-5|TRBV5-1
TGCGCCAGCAGCTCGGCAACAGGGCGAGAGACCCAGTACTTC
CASSSATGRETQYF
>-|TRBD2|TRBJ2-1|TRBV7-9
TGTGCCAGCAGCCCCCAACTACTACTAGCGGGAGAGATTCTCGACCAGTTCTTC
CASSPQLLLAGEILDQFF
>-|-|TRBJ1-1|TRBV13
TGTGCCAGCAGTACAGGAATGAACACTGAAGCTTTCTTT
CASSTGMNTEAFF
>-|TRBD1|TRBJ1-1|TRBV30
TGTGCCTGGACTCGGGACAGTGTGTACACTGAAGCTTTCTTT
CAWTRDSVYTEAFF
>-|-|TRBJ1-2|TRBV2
TGTGCCAGCAGTGTTAAGGTCGGGGATGGCTACACCTTC
CASSVKVGDGYTF
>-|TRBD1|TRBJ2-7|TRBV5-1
TGCGCCAGCAGCTCCTATCCCGGGACAGGGGTACTAGCCTACGAGCAGTACTTC
CASSSYPGTGVLAYEQYF
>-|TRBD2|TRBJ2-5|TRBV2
TGTGCCAGCAGTGGTGTTAGCGGGACAGAGACCCAGTACTTC
CASSGVSGTETQYF
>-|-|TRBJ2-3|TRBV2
TGTGCCGGCTGGGGTGGGAGAGGTACAGATACGCAGTATTTT
CAGWGGRGTDTQYF
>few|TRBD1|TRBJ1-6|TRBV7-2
TGTGCCAGCAGCTTAGGGGGACAGACGGATTCACCCCTCCACTTT
CASSLGGQTDSPLHF
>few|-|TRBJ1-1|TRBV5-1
TGCGCCAGCAGCTTGGCTGCGACAGTAAACACTGAAGCTTTCTTT
CASSLAATVNTEAFF
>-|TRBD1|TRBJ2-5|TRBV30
TGTGCCTGGAGTAGGGACAGGGGGATAGGGACCCAGTACTTC
CAWSRDRGIGTQYF
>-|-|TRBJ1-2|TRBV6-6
TGTGCCAGCAGGGAGGTTACCGCCTCCTATGGCTACACCTTC
CASREVTASYGYTF
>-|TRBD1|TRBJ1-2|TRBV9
TGTGCCAGCAGTCGGACAGGGGAGAGAGGCTACACCTTC
CASSRTGERGYTF
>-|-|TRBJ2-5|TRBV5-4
TGTGCCAGCGGAAAAACAGGGAAAGAGACCCAGTACTTC
CASGKTGKETQYF
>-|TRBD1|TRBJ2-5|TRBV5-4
TGTGCCAGCAGCGACCGGGACAGGGTCGGAGAGACCCAGTACTTC
CASSDRDRVGETQYF